The clone carrying this TCR beta chain was observed a single time. The J segment lost 1 base and the V segment lost 2 bases, leaving 9 bases of the junction unmatched. The CDR3 length is 17 residues. Germline CDR1 GTSNPN, CDR2 SVGIG (reference sequence). RNA was extracted and reverse transcribed into cDNA as the sequencing template. Sequenced by immunoSEQ multiplex PCR; TCRdb stores in-frame clones only, minus some. The repertoire holds roughly 180,000 clones, with approximately 56% as singletons. The sample is drawn from a study of CD8+ T cells in alopecia areata. Overall study context: Administration of oral tofacitinib to treated patients was at 5 to 10 mg twice daily.

Treatment specified: oral pan-JAK inhibitor, 5-10 mg twice daily. The sample was CD4+ T cells sorted from blood, taken at week 4, from a patient treated with tofacitinib. This chain connects TRBV30 to TRBJ2-1; 9 bases map to TRBD2. The clonotype comes from a human donor with alopecia areata. The CDR3 coding sequence is TGTGCCTGGAGTCCCCGGGCGGGGGGGGTTTCCTACAATGAGCAGTTCTTC. Its protein is CAWSPRAGGVSYNEQFF.